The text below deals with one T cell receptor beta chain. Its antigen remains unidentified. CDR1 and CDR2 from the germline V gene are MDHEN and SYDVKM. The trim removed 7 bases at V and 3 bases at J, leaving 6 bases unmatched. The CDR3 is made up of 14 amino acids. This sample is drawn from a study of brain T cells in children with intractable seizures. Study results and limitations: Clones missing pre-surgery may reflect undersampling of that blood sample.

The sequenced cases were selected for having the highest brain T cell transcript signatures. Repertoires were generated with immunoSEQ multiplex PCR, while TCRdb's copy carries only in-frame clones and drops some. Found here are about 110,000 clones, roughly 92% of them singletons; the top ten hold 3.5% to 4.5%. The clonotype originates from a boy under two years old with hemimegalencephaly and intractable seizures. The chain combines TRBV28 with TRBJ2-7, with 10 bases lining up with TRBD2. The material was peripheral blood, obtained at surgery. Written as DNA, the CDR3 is TGTGCCAGCACGCCCCAGCGGGAGGGCTACGAGCAGTACTTC. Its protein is CASTPQREGYEQYF.